This TCR beta chain was recovered during a study of blood T cell repertoires in COVID-19. Original data processing: The authors estimated nucleated cell counts from reference gene primer amplification. Profiling relied on immunoSEQ multiplex PCR, and the TCRdb table lists in-frame clones only, not all of them. The D gene and trimming were derived from the DNA, and the V and J assignments and clone size from that table. This repertoire shows roughly 500,000 clones, approximately 88% found once; its top ten account for about 1.7%. Trimming took off 0 bases at V and 2 bases at J, with 8 bases between the two ends. Germline V gene data show CDR1 as MNHEY and CDR2 as SVGAGI. The CDR3 sequence is 14 residues long.

The J gene is TRBJ2-7, the V gene TRBV6-5; the D is unclear. Sequencing used PBMCs or T cells enriched from blood (not recorded which). The receptor was derived from a woman aged 40 to 50 who had recovered from COVID-19. The CDR3 loop reads CASSYSAFPYEQYF. The CDR3 DNA follows: TGTGCCAGCAGTTACTCAGCTTTTCCCTACGAGCAGTACTTC.